The sequence of this T cell receptor (beta chain) was determined in a study of T cell responses to AZD1222 COVID-19 vaccine (dated by TCRdb to the early 2020s). About the full investigation: AZD1222 recipients with second doses at about 4 weeks or about 12 weeks were pooled, because spike-specific TCR depth and breadth did not differ between schedules. Trial participants were enrolled into age subgroups of 18-55, 56-69 and 70-plus years, which contained roughly 140, 27 and 60 TCR-sequenced participants, respectively. A total of 230 or so trial participants underwent TCR sequencing, of whom some 210 received two doses of AZD1222 and some 26 received two doses of the MenACWY control vaccine. Paper-wide results and their limitations: Reportedly, close to half of the unique spike-specific TCRs recognized epitopes lying outside the regions that are mutated in the B.1.351 and B.1.1.7 variants. Spike-specific TCR breadth and depth rose significantly after two AZD1222 doses compared with day 0 and with MenACWY recipients. Most participants were white British and females outnumbered males, and the authors suggested that clonal diversity may have been underestimated. The 56-69-year group was small, and its depth increase did not reach significance, likely because of low power. Because no day 14 peak-response samples were available, the repertoires could be characterized only after the peak T cell response. The vaccine-associated CD4 TCRs covered the entire spike protein, and the dominant responses fell in regions 160-218 and 743-854. Conclusions about previously exposed vaccinees are limited because only a handful of AZD1222 recipients were SARS-CoV-2 seropositive at baseline.

This clone appeared many times. Its antigen is still unknown. Per-base qualities were not stored, and no clone one base away is much larger. The CDR3 regions of human TCRbeta chains were subjected to immunosequencing. As for the authors' bioinformatics: TCRs in the repertoires were compared against a reference library of SARS-CoV-2-specific TCRs that had been generated with the MIRA antigen-specificity platform. Breadth was defined as the fraction of unique TCRs that were SARS-CoV-2-associated. Depth was defined as the fraction of total T cells that were SARS-CoV-2-associated. Using the MIRA data, each spike-specific TCR was assigned both to the spike region to which the TCR was reactive and to a CD4 or CD8 class. Log10-transformed breadth and depth values were compared by one-way ANOVA with Sidak's multiple comparisons tests. As stored in TCRdb, this immuneACCESS dataset retains in-frame rearrangements with V and J assigned. A fraction of the clones does not appear; measured against another copy, unresolved V genes explain less than half of the discrepancy, and the remainder lacks a known reason. V and J calls and clone size are those listed in that table; D and trimming were worked out from the DNA. Here the sample has 160,000 or so clones; approximately 91% occur a single time. The ten largest clones represent about 1.5% of the sample.

Sequences MDHEN (CDR1) and SYDVKM (CDR2) are obtained from the germline V gene. Trimming leaves V shorter by 3 bases and J shorter by 8 bases, with the junction holding 4 bases beyond the gene matches. Inclusive of the bounding cysteine and phenylalanine, the CDR3 is 13 residues long. Left in the record is the CDR3 DNA by itself, 39 bases read in frame from the first base. In light of the paper, this sample's time point label describes: baseline before first vaccination. The vaccinee samples were drawn from two UK trials, COV001 and COV002, one of which was a single-blind randomized controlled phase 2/3 trial testing AZD1222 (ChAdOx1 nCoV-19) in healthy adults. For TCRbeta chain sequencing, PBMC samples from trial participants were taken at day 0 and at day 28 after the second dose.

The receptor chain draws on TRBV28 and TRBJ1-5; TRBD1 lines up with 7 middle nucleotides. This TCR derives from an adult in good health. The sequenced sample was peripheral blood, obtained on day 0 of AZD1222 vaccination. The CDR3 corresponds to CASSFGTVKPQHF. The DNA sequence is given as TGTGCCAGCAGTTTCGGGACAGTTAAGCCCCAGCATTTT.